Below are 9 T cell receptor beta chains sequenced from a single sample in a study of blood T cell repertoires in COVID-19 (dated by TCRdb to between 2020 and 2021). The library was built by means of the immunoSEQ multiplex PCR assay. TCRdb took over this immuneACCESS table, retaining in-frame rearrangements with V and J assigned. Such tables are incomplete; in checked studies, under half of the missing clones stem from an unresolved V gene, and the remainder is unexplained. The sample records fewer than 4,500 clones, around 93% of which are singletons. Clones ranked in the top ten supply approximately 7.1% of the sample. Input material: peripheral blood. Receptors were obtained from a man over 45 with active COVID-19.

This chain joins TRBV6-2 or TRBV6-3 and TRBJ1-1, with 8 bases that match TRBD1. The CDR3 length is 15 residues. Trimming cost V 2 bases and J 4 bases; bases outside gene matches: 6. Germline V gene sequence: CDR1 MNHEY, CDR2 SVGEGT. Written as DNA, the CDR3 is TGTGCCAGCAGTTACACCCGGACAGGGCGCACTGAAGCTTTCTTT. Translated, it gives CASSYTRTGRTEAFF.

V and J are TRBV5-6 and TRBJ2-3; D is ambiguous. Trimming took 7 bases from V and 2 from J, leaving 17 bases between them. Germline V gene data show CDR1 as SGHDT and CDR2 as YYEEEE. This CDR3 contains 15 residues. The CDR3, as DNA: TGTGCCAGCTCAAAACCTGAGCCATTCACAGATACGCAGTATTTT. Its translation: CASSKPEPFTDTQYF.

This clone appeared once. CDR3: CAWSAGGTYEQYF. The CDR3 nucleotides read TGTGCCTGGAGCGCTGGCGGCACCTACGAGCAGTACTTC. The chain has TRBV30 and TRBJ2-7, with no clear D. Germline V gene lookup returns CDR1 GTSNPN and CDR2 SVGIG (reference sequence). This CDR3 has 13 residues. The ends were cut back, 3 bases at V and 2 bases at J, with 11 bases in the middle.

This chain uses TRBV9 with TRBJ1-6; D is uncertain. This CDR3 spans 13 amino acids. V lost 2 bases and J lost 7, with 7 bases in between. Germline loops: CDR1 SGDLS, CDR2 YYNGEE. The CDR3 sequence is CASSVFVNSPLHF. The CDR3 nucleotides read TGTGCCAGCAGCGTGTTCGTCAATTCACCCCTCCACTTT.

CDR3 sequence (DNA): TGTGCCATCAAGCCAGGGGTCAATTCACCCCTCCACTTT. It encodes CAIKPGVNSPLHF. The gene calls are TRBV10-3 and TRBJ1-6, with D tentatively TRBD1 (6 bases). The ends were cut back, 7 bases at V and 7 bases at J, with 11 bases in the middle. The germline V gene encodes CDR1 ENHRY and CDR2 SYGVKD. This CDR3 is built from 13 residues.

The V gene is TRBV19, the J gene TRBJ1-5, with 8 nucleotides matching TRBD1. This CDR3 spans 16 amino acids. V trimming: 7 bases; J trimming: 5 bases; junction bases outside the gene matches: 13. CDR1 and CDR2 (germline): LNHDA, SQIVND (reference sequence). The CDR3 nucleotides read TGTGCCAGTACCCACCCCGGGACAGGCGTCCATCAGCCCCAGCATTTT. Protein sequence: CASTHPGTGVHQPQHF.

Here the CDR3 DNA reads TGTGCCAGCAGCGCGGGGTACCATCAGCCCCAGCATTTT. This codes for CASSAGYHQPQHF. The J gene is TRBJ1-5, the V gene TRBV27; D gene unclear. This CDR3 has 13 amino acids. The V and J ends lost 6 bases and 5 bases respectively, with 11 bases between them. CDR1 MNHEY and CDR2 SMNVEV come from the germline V gene (reference sequence).

The V and J genes are TRBV7-8 and TRBJ2-6; 11 bases agree with TRBD2. The CDR3 loop spans 17 amino acids. The V gene's germline CDR1 is SGHVS and CDR2 FQNEAQ. V shed 5 bases, J shed 2 bases, and the junction held 5 bases outside the gene matches. The CDR3 coding sequence is TGTGCCAGCAGCCCGGGGACTAGCGGTGCTGGGGCCAACGTCCTGACTTTC. Its translation: CASSPGTSGAGANVLTF.

This clone was seen only once. This chain joins TRBV7-3 and TRBJ2-1, with D tentatively TRBD1 (6 bases). With 1 base removed from V and 0 bases from J, the gap between germline ends came to 13 bases. The CDR3 runs to 17 residues. Per the germline V gene, CDR1 is SGHTA and CDR2 is FQGTGA. The CDR3 DNA reads as TGTGCCAGCAGCTTAATGGGGGCGCCCAGCTCCTACAATGAGCAGTTCTTC. Translation gives CASSLMGAPSSYNEQFF.